This T cell receptor (beta chain) was obtained from a study of T cells after somatic rescue of genetic block. TCRdb keeps only in-frame clones here, not all; method: immunoSEQ multiplex PCR. The profile shows tens of thousands of clones, approximately 91% of them singletons. CDR3 length equals 15 residues. Losses at the gene ends were 5 bases for V and 7 bases for J; bases not matched to a gene: 8. CDR1 is SGHTA, CDR2 FQGNSA, per germline. V and J are TRBV7-2 and TRBJ1-2, with 12 bases matching TRBD1. The sample taken for sequencing was peripheral blood mononuclear cells (PBMCs). This clonotype was obtained from a young man. CDR3 sequence (DNA): TGTGCCAGCAGCGTTAAGGGACAGGGGGCAGGTGGCTACACCTTC. Protein: CASSVKGQGAGGYTF.